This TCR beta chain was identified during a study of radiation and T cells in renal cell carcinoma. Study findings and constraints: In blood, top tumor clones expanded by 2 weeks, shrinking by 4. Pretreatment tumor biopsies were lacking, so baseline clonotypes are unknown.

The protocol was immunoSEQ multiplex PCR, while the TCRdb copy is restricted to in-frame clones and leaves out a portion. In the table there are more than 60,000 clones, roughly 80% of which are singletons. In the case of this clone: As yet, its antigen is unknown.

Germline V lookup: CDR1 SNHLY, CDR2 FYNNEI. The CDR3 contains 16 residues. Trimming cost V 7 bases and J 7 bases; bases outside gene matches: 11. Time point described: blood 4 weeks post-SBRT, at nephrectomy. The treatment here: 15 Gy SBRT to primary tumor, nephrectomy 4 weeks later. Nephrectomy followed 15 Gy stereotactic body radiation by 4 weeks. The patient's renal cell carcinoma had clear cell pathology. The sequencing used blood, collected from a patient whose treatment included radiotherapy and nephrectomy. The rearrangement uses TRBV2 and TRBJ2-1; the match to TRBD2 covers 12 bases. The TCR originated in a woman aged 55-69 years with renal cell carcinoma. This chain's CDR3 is CASIPPSGGATNEQFF. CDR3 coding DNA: TGTGCCAGCATTCCCCCTAGCGGGGGGGCCACGAATGAGCAGTTCTTC.